Described below is a single TCR beta chain sequence and its context. Its antigen is not yet known. No clone much larger than this one lies a single base away; base qualities are absent. The record originates from a study of T cell responses to AZD1222 COVID-19 vaccine (TCRdb year 2021). With regard to the full study: TCR sequencing was performed for over 230 trial participants, of whom 200 to 220 were given two doses of AZD1222 and approximately 25 were given two doses of MenACWY control vaccine. Enrollment into the trials was organized by age into subgroups of 18-55, 56-69 and 70-plus years, and those subgroups contained about 150, 27 and 61 TCR-sequenced participants, respectively.

What the time point label conveys for this sample: about 28 days (+/-7) after the second vaccine dose. AZD1222 recipients whose second dose came at about 4 weeks and those whose second dose came at about 12 weeks were combined into one group, since spike-specific TCR depth and breadth did not differ between the two schedules. Samples from vaccinated people were obtained from the UK trials COV001 and COV002, which included a single-blind randomized controlled phase 2/3 trial of AZD1222 (ChAdOx1 nCoV-19) in healthy adults. For TCRbeta chain sequencing, PBMC samples were collected from trial participants at day 0 and at day 28 after the second dose. Points the paper makes about the study in general: Because no samples from the day 14 peak response were available, repertoires could be characterized only after the peak T cell response. After two AZD1222 doses, spike-specific TCR breadth and depth were significantly higher than at day 0 and than in MenACWY recipients. Conclusions about previously exposed vaccinees were limited because only a handful of AZD1222 recipients were SARS-CoV-2 seropositive at baseline. Nearly half of unique spike-specific TCRs reportedly recognized epitopes outside regions mutated in the B.1.351 and B.1.1.7 variants. Participants were mostly white British and included more females than males, and it was suggested by the authors that clonal diversity may have been underestimated. Vaccine-associated CD4 TCRs spanned the whole spike protein, with dominant responses in regions 160-218 and 743-854. The 56-69-year group was small, and its depth increase did not reach significance, likely because of low power.

The CDR3 regions of human TCRbeta chains were subjected to immunosequencing. The study's processing was this. Repertoire TCRs were matched against a reference library of SARS-CoV-2-specific TCRs generated with the MIRA antigen-specificity platform. Breadth was defined as the fraction of unique TCRs that were SARS-CoV-2-associated, and depth was defined as the fraction of total T cells that were SARS-CoV-2-associated. Using the MIRA data, each spike-specific TCR was mapped to the spike region that the TCR reacts to and placed in a CD4 or CD8 class. Log10-transformed breadth and depth values were compared by one-way ANOVA with Sidak's multiple comparisons tests. The source is immuneACCESS, and TCRdb retained only in-frame sequences with V and J called. Part of the clones is not carried over; for the studies checked, unresolved V genes explain less than half of this, and the remainder is unexplained. V and J calls and clone size follow that table, whereas D and trimming were derived from the DNA. This sample comprises some 120,000 clones, approximately 80% of them detected only once. 27% of the sample lies in the top ten.

Based on the germline V gene (reference sequence), the CDR1 and CDR2 sequences are GTSNPN and SVGIG. V has 3 bases trimmed and J has 5 bases trimmed; junction bases matching no gene number 6. The CDR3 holds 13 amino acids from the cysteine to the phenylalanine. Only CDR3 DNA is held: 39 bases, read in frame from base 1. The specimen comprised peripheral blood, sampled 28 days after the second AZD1222 dose. This chain is built from TRBV30 and TRBJ2-7, with TRBD2 identical over 8 junction bases. The source is an adult who received the AZD1222 COVID-19 vaccine. The DNA sequence reads TGTGCCTGGAGCCCGGGGGGGGCTGACGAGCAGTACTTC. This translates into CAWSPGGADEQYF.